This TCR beta chain came from a study of beta chain features in type 1 diabetes. Study information: Sorted cells numbering around 110,000,000 were examined across all samples.

This clone came up a few times. The antigen remains undetermined. The study's findings and limits: PCR might favor shorter templates, equally in patients and controls. The similarity of naive, central memory and Treg TCRB repertoires appeared greater among patients than among healthy donors.

Expressed TCRB transcripts were sequenced, since all the RNA that had been isolated was reverse transcribed. The data were produced by immunoSEQ multiplex PCR, yet TCRdb's version contains in-frame clones alone and is incomplete. In the table there are roughly 370,000 clones, more than 11% of which are singletons. The V gene lost 5 bases and the J gene lost 0 bases, with 16 bases spanning the gap. The V gene's germline CDR1 is SGHVS and CDR2 FNYEAQ. This CDR3 comprises 17 residues. The sequence derives from a man aged 25-45 years in good health. The specimen was naive CD4+ T cells from blood. The chain recombines TRBV7-6 with TRBJ2-2; tentative D call: TRBD2 (6 bases). CDR3 sequence: CASSPRGRPANTGELFF. In DNA form, the CDR3 reads TGTGCCAGCAGCCCGCGGGGCAGACCCGCGAACACCGGGGAGCTGTTTTTT.